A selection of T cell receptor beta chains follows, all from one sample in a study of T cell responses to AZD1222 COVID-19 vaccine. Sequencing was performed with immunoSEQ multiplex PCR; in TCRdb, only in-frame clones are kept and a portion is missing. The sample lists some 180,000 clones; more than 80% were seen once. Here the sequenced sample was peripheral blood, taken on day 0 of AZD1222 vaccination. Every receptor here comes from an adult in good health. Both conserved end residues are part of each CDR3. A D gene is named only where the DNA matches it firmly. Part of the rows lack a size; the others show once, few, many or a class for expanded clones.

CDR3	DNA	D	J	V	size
CASSVNTDTQYF	TGTGCCAGCAGCGTTAACACAGATACGCAGTATTTT	NA	TRBJ2-3	TRBV9	NA
CASSLRGQGVTEAFF	TGTGCCAGCAGTTTGAGGGGGCAAGGGGTCACTGAAGCTTTCTTT	TRBD1	TRBJ1-1	TRBV28	NA
CASSWGTTEAFF	TGTGCCAGCAGTTGGGGGACCACTGAAGCTTTCTTT	NA	TRBJ1-1	TRBV6-2/TRBV6-3	few
CASIFDRRIYGYTF	TGTGCCAGCATCTTCGACAGGAGGATCTATGGCTACACCTTC	NA	TRBJ1-2	TRBV6-5	once
CASSSAGTFYF	TGTGCCAGCAGCTCCGCAGGGACTTTTTACTTC	NA	TRBJ2-5	TRBV21-1	NA
CASSYGQGLRGQYF	TGTGCCAGCAGTTACGGGCAGGGGCTACGAGGGCAGTACTTC	NA	TRBJ2-7	TRBV6-5	NA
CASGTRISGELFF	TGTGCCAGCGGGACTAGAATTTCCGGGGAGCTGTTTTTT	TRBD2	TRBJ2-2	TRBV6-5	NA
CASSVLGGNTGELFF	TGTGCCAGCAGCGTTCTGGGGGGAAACACCGGGGAGCTGTTTTTT	NA	TRBJ2-2	TRBV9	NA
CASSTLGGPYEQYF	TGTGCCAGCAGCACGCTCGGGGGTCCCTACGAGCAGTACTTC	NA	TRBJ2-7	TRBV7-9	NA
CASSSERGGGYTF	TGTGCCAGCAGCTCCGAAAGGGGTGGAGGCTACACCTTC	NA	TRBJ1-2	TRBV7-2	NA
CASGGALSTDTQYF	TGTGCCAGCGGGGGAGCTCTAAGCACAGATACGCAGTATTTT	NA	TRBJ2-3	TRBV9	few
CASSQAGAAWFSPLHF	TGTGCCAGCAGCCAAGCTGGGGCAGCGTGGTTCTCACCCCTCCACTTT	NA	TRBJ1-6	TRBV4-2	NA
CASSQATLAKNIQYF	TGTGCCAGCAGCCAAGCGACTCTAGCCAAAAACATTCAGTACTTC	NA	TRBJ2-4	TRBV3-1/TRBV3-2	NA
CATATGDTDTQYF	TGTGCCACCGCGACGGGGGACACAGATACGCAGTATTTT	NA	TRBJ2-3	TRBV10-3	NA
CASSSNSPLHF	TGTGCCAGCAGTTCAAATTCACCCCTCCACTTT	NA	TRBJ1-6	TRBV28	NA
CASNLPGQGSSGANVLTF	TGTGCCAGCAACCTTCCGGGACAGGGATCTTCTGGGGCCAACGTCCTGACTTTC	TRBD1	TRBJ2-6	TRBV5-8	NA
CASTRRGGDEQFF	TGTGCCAGCACCCGAAGAGGAGGCGATGAGCAGTTCTTC	NA	TRBJ2-1	TRBV6-5	once
CASSPDRNYEQYF	TGTGCCAGCAGCCCAGACAGAAACTACGAGCAGTACTTC	NA	TRBJ2-7	TRBV7-9	NA
CASSPRRAGQETQYF	TGTGCCAGCAGCCCTCGTAGGGCAGGGCAAGAGACCCAGTACTTC	NA	TRBJ2-5	TRBV3-1/TRBV3-2	NA
CASSLVGGDNSPLHF	TGTGCCAGCAGCTTAGTTGGGGGAGATAATTCACCCCTCCACTTT	NA	TRBJ1-6	TRBV7-2	NA
CASSFNSYTGELFF	TGTGCCAGCAGCTTTAACAGCTACACCGGGGAGCTGTTTTTT	NA	TRBJ2-2	TRBV11-3	few
CSVRAGGRNTIYF	TGCAGCGTCCGTGCGGGCGGCAGAAACACCATATATTTT	NA	TRBJ1-3	TRBV29-1	NA
CASSLDRGGARAAGELFF	TGTGCCAGCAGCTTAGATCGAGGGGGGGCGCGTGCTGCCGGGGAGCTGTTTTTT	NA	TRBJ2-2	TRBV11-3	NA